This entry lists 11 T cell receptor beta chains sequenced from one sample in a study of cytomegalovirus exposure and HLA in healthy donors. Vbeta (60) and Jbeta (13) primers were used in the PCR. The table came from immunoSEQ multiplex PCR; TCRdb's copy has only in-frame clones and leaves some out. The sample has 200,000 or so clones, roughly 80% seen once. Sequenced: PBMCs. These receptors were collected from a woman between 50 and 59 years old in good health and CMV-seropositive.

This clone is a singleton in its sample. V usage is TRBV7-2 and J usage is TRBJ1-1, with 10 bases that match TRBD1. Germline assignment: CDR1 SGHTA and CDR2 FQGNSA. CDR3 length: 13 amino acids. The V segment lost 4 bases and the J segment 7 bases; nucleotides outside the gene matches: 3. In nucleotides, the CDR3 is TGTGCCAGCAGCTCGACAGGGGGCTTTGAAGCTTTCTTT. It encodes CASSSTGGFEAFF.

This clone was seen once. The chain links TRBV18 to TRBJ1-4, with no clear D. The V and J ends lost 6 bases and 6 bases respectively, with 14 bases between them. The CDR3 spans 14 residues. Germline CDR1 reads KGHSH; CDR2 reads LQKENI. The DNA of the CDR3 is TGTGCCAGCTCTCTCAGGCTCCGAGATGAAAAACTGTTTTTT. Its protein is CASSLRLRDEKLFF.

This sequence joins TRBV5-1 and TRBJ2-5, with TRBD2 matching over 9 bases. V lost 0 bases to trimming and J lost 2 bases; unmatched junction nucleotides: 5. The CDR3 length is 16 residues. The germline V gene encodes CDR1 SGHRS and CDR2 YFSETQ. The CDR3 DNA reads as TGCGCCAGCAGCTTGGGGCGCGGGGGGGGTCAAGAGACCCAGTACTTC. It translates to CASSLGRGGGQETQYF.

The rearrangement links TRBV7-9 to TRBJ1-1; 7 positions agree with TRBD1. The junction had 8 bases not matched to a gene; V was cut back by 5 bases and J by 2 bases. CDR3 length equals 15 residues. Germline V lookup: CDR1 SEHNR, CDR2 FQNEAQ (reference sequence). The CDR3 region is CASSNPDRINTEAFF. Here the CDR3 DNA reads TGTGCCAGCAGCAACCCGGACAGGATTAACACTGAAGCTTTCTTT.

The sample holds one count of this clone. The CDR3 bases are TGTGCCAGTAAAGGGACAGGTTTAATGGAGACCCAGTACTTC. Amino acids: CASKGTGLMETQYF. V is TRBV19 and J is TRBJ2-5, with 8 bases lining up with TRBD1. Germline V lookup: CDR1 LNHDA, CDR2 SQIVND (reference sequence). This CDR3 contains 14 residues. The ends lost 7 bases at V and 5 bases at J; junction bases unmatched: 9.

In nucleotides, the CDR3 is TGTGCCAGCAGCCGGTCCTTGGGGACAGGGTCCTACGAGCAGTACTTC. Residues: CASSRSLGTGSYEQYF. J is TRBJ2-7 and V is TRBV4-2; 9 bases map to TRBD1. Germline CDR1 is LGHNA and CDR2 is YNFKEQ. Trimming at V came to 4 bases and at J to 1 base, leaving 8 bases not matched to a gene. This CDR3 is built from 16 residues.

The CDR3, as DNA: TGTGCCAGCAGTGGCCTAGCTGCCGATCAGCCCCAGCATTTT. Translating gives CASSGLAADQPQHF. This sequence joins TRBV2 and TRBJ1-5; D unclear. CDR1 and CDR2 (germline): SNHLY, FYNNEI. V lost 4 bases and J lost 5, with 12 bases in between. There are 14 residues in the CDR3.

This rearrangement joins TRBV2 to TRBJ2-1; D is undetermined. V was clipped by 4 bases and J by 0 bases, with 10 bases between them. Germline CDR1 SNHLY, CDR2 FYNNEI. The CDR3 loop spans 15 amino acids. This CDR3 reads CASSVSTSSYNEQFF. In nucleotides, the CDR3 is TGTGCCAGCAGTGTCTCAACGAGCTCCTACAATGAGCAGTTCTTC. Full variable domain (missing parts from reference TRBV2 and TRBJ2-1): EPEVTQTPSHQVTQMGQEVILRCVPISNHLYFYWYRQILGQKVEFLVSFYNNEISEKSEIFDDQFSVERPDGSNFTLKIRSTKLEDSAMYFCASSVSTSSYNEQFFGPGTRLTVL.

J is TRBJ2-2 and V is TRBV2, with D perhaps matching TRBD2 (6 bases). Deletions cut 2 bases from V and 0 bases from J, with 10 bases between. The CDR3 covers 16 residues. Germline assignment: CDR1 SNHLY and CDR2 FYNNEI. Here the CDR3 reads CASSEPAGTNTGELFF. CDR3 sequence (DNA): TGTGCCAGCAGTGAACCCGCGGGGACGAACACCGGGGAGCTGTTTTTT.

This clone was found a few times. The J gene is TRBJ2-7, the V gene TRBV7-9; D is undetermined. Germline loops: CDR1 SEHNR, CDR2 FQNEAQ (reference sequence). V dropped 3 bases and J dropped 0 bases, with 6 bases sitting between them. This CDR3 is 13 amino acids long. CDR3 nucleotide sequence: TGTGCCAGCAGCTTTCTAGGCTCCTACGAGCAGTACTTC. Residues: CASSFLGSYEQYF.

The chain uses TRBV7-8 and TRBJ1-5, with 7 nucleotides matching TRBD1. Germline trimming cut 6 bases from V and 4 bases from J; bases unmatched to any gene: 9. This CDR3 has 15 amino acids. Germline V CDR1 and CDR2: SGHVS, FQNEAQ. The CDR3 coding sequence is TGTGCCAGCAGTCCCGGACAGGCTTTAAATCAGCCCCAGCATTTT. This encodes CASSPGQALNQPQHF.